These T cell receptor beta chains were read from a single sample in a study of blood T cell repertoires in COVID-19. Some clones are missing from TCRdb's copy, which holds only in-frame ones; the method was immunoSEQ multiplex PCR. The data contain some 98,000 clones, roughly 82% of them singletons. Sequencing used peripheral blood. The receptors were gathered from a man between 65 and 80 years old with active or convalescent COVID-19. Each CDR3 is given with its conserved first and last residue. Fields, in order: CDR3 DNA, CDR3 protein, clone size, V gene, J gene, D gene. A D gene is named only where the DNA matches it firmly. Some rows have no size entry. The others give once, few or many, or a class for an expanded clone.

cdr3_nt: TGTGCCAGCAGCCAAGGGGGCCTTTTCTATGGCTACACCTTC
cdr3_aa: CASSQGGLFYGYTF
clone_size: once
v_call: TRBV3-1/TRBV3-2
j_call: TRBJ1-2
d_call: .

cdr3_nt: TGTGCCAGCGTTGAGCGATTCAATCAGCCCCAGCATTTT
cdr3_aa: CASVERFNQPQHF
clone_size: .
v_call: TRBV12-3/TRBV12-4
j_call: TRBJ1-5
d_call: .

cdr3_nt: TGTGCCAGCAGCCCCGCCGCGGGCACAGATACGCAGTATTTT
cdr3_aa: CASSPAAGTDTQYF
clone_size: .
v_call: TRBV27
j_call: TRBJ2-3
d_call: .

cdr3_nt: TGTGCCAGCAGTCTCAGCACTAGCGGGGTGAGGGGGCAGTTCTTC
cdr3_aa: CASSLSTSGVRGQFF
clone_size: .
v_call: TRBV6-2/TRBV6-3
j_call: TRBJ2-1
d_call: TRBD2

cdr3_nt: TGTGCCAGCCGGGACTTAAATAAGTACCAAGAGACCCAGTACTTC
cdr3_aa: CASRDLNKYQETQYF
clone_size: .
v_call: TRBV6-5
j_call: TRBJ2-5
d_call: .

cdr3_nt: TGCAGCGCCGGACAGGTTCCGACTGAAGCTTTCTTT
cdr3_aa: CSAGQVPTEAFF
clone_size: .
v_call: TRBV29-1
j_call: TRBJ1-1
d_call: TRBD1

cdr3_nt: TGTGCCTGGAGTGTACGGGGGACAGGGTTGAGATATAGCAATCAGCCCCAGCATTTT
cdr3_aa: CAWSVRGTGLRYSNQPQHF
clone_size: .
v_call: TRBV30
j_call: TRBJ1-5
d_call: TRBD1

cdr3_nt: TGTGCCAGCAGCTTGGCTCGGGGGGGAACCTACGAGCAGTACTTC
cdr3_aa: CASSLARGGTYEQYF
clone_size: few
v_call: TRBV5-4
j_call: TRBJ2-7
d_call: TRBD2

cdr3_nt: TGTGCCAGCAGTGAAGCTGCCCACAGGGTAGGGCAGCCCCAGCATTTT
cdr3_aa: CASSEAAHRVGQPQHF
clone_size: .
v_call: TRBV6-1
j_call: TRBJ1-5
d_call: .

cdr3_nt: TGTGCCAGCAGTGAAAACAGGGCCTCTGGAAACACCATATATTTT
cdr3_aa: CASSENRASGNTIYF
clone_size: once
v_call: TRBV2
j_call: TRBJ1-3
d_call: .

cdr3_nt: TGTGCCAGCAGCTTGAGCTCCTACGAGCAGTACTTC
cdr3_aa: CASSLSSYEQYF
clone_size: .
v_call: TRBV7-2
j_call: TRBJ2-7
d_call: .

cdr3_nt: TGTGCCAGCTCACCACGTCCGGGTAGGGAGACCCAGTACTTC
cdr3_aa: CASSPRPGRETQYF
clone_size: .
v_call: TRBV18
j_call: TRBJ2-5
d_call: .

cdr3_nt: TGTGCCATCAGGGGCGGACAGGGGGGGACTGAAGCTTTCTTT
cdr3_aa: CAIRGGQGGTEAFF
clone_size: .
v_call: TRBV10-3
j_call: TRBJ1-1
d_call: TRBD1

cdr3_nt: TGTGCCAGTAGGCGGGAGTCCGGGACCCAGTACTTC
cdr3_aa: CASRRESGTQYF
clone_size: .
v_call: TRBV19
j_call: TRBJ2-5
d_call: TRBD2

cdr3_nt: TGTGCCAGCAGTGTACCGGGACAGGGTTCCGACGAGCAGTACTTC
cdr3_aa: CASSVPGQGSDEQYF
clone_size: .
v_call: TRBV5-8
j_call: TRBJ2-7
d_call: TRBD1

cdr3_nt: TGTGCCTGGAGTAGAGGCAGGGGAATTTATGGCTACACCTTC
cdr3_aa: CAWSRGRGIYGYTF
clone_size: many
v_call: TRBV30
j_call: TRBJ1-2
d_call: .

cdr3_nt: TGTGCCAGCAGCAAAGGACACCCCCTGGGGTACACCTTC
cdr3_aa: CASSKGHPLGYTF
clone_size: few
v_call: TRBV5-6
j_call: TRBJ1-2
d_call: .

cdr3_nt: TGTGCCAGCAGACCCCACACCCCCAATCAGCCCCAGCATTTT
cdr3_aa: CASRPHTPNQPQHF
clone_size: .
v_call: TRBV6-5
j_call: TRBJ1-5
d_call: .

cdr3_nt: TGCGCCAGCAGCCACCTGACAGGGCCAAAGGGCGCCCCCTTAAATTCACCCCTCCACTTT
cdr3_aa: CASSHLTGPKGAPLNSPLHF
clone_size: few
v_call: TRBV4-1
j_call: TRBJ1-6
d_call: TRBD1

cdr3_nt: TGTGCCAGCTCACCAGTGACAGACAATGAGCAGTTCTTC
cdr3_aa: CASSPVTDNEQFF
clone_size: once
v_call: TRBV18
j_call: TRBJ2-1
d_call: .

cdr3_nt: TGTGCCAGCAGCGCCTCTGGCGCGGGGGGGAGCTCCTACAATGAGCAGTTCTTC
cdr3_aa: CASSASGAGGSSYNEQFF
clone_size: .
v_call: TRBV7-9
j_call: TRBJ2-1
d_call: TRBD2

cdr3_nt: TGTGCCAGCAGCTTAGCCTTTGGACAGGGGTATGAAAAACTGTTTTTT
cdr3_aa: CASSLAFGQGYEKLFF
clone_size: .
v_call: TRBV7-2
j_call: TRBJ1-4
d_call: TRBD1

cdr3_nt: TGTGCCAGCAGCGTAGATCTTGAGTCAATGAACACTGAAGCTTTCTTT
cdr3_aa: CASSVDLESMNTEAFF
clone_size: .
v_call: TRBV9
j_call: TRBJ1-1
d_call: .

cdr3_nt: TGTGCCAGCAGTGAGGAGGCGGGCTACACCTTC
cdr3_aa: CASSEEAGYTF
clone_size: .
v_call: TRBV2
j_call: TRBJ1-2
d_call: .

cdr3_nt: TGTGCCAGCAGCCGGGACGGCCAGCGGGGGGGGAATGAGCAGTTCTTC
cdr3_aa: CASSRDGQRGGNEQFF
clone_size: once
v_call: TRBV11-3
j_call: TRBJ2-1
d_call: TRBD2

cdr3_nt: TGTGCCAGCAGCTTAAACAGGGAAGATAATTCACCCCTCCACTTT
cdr3_aa: CASSLNREDNSPLHF
clone_size: .
v_call: TRBV11-2
j_call: TRBJ1-6
d_call: .

cdr3_nt: TGTGCCAGCAGCTCCTTCTACAGGGAAACCTACGAGCAGTACTTC
cdr3_aa: CASSSFYRETYEQYF
clone_size: few
v_call: TRBV7-8
j_call: TRBJ2-7
d_call: .

cdr3_nt: TGTGCCAGTAGGGAGGTACAGGGCTCAGGCGGGGCCAACGTCCTGACTTTC
cdr3_aa: CASREVQGSGGANVLTF
clone_size: .
v_call: TRBV19
j_call: TRBJ2-6
d_call: .

cdr3_nt: TGTGCCAGCAGCTTAGGCTATACTCGACAGGGCACCTCTGGAAACACCATATATTTT
cdr3_aa: CASSLGYTRQGTSGNTIYF
clone_size: .
v_call: TRBV11-2
j_call: TRBJ1-3
d_call: TRBD1

cdr3_nt: TGTGCCAGCAGCTTAAAGGGACTAGCGGGGGTGGTGCGAGATACGCAGTATTTT
cdr3_aa: CASSLKGLAGVVRDTQYF
clone_size: .
v_call: TRBV13
j_call: TRBJ2-3
d_call: TRBD2

cdr3_nt: TGTGCCAGCAGCAACAGGAATAGCAATCAGCCCCAGCATTTT
cdr3_aa: CASSNRNSNQPQHF
clone_size: .
v_call: TRBV6-5
j_call: TRBJ1-5
d_call: .

cdr3_nt: TGTGCCAGCAGCTTAGTTGCGCTCCGAGAGACCCAGTACTTC
cdr3_aa: CASSLVALRETQYF
clone_size: .
v_call: TRBV7-2
j_call: TRBJ2-5
d_call: .

cdr3_nt: TGCGCCAGCAGTTCCTCGGGAGGATTTCAGCCCCAGCATTTT
cdr3_aa: CASSSSGGFQPQHF
clone_size: .
v_call: TRBV10-2
j_call: TRBJ1-5
d_call: .

cdr3_nt: TGTGCCAGCAGTGACCGGACTAGCACCGGGGAGCTGTTTTTT
cdr3_aa: CASSDRTSTGELFF
clone_size: .
v_call: TRBV6-4
j_call: TRBJ2-2
d_call: TRBD2

cdr3_nt: TGTGCTAGTGGTAAGAGCGGGGGTCATCAGCCCCAGCATTTT
cdr3_aa: CASGKSGGHQPQHF
clone_size: .
v_call: TRBV12-5
j_call: TRBJ1-5
d_call: .

cdr3_nt: TGTGCCAGCTCAACCTTTTCCGGGACTAGCGGTCAAGAGACCCAGTACTTC
cdr3_aa: CASSTFSGTSGQETQYF
clone_size: .
v_call: TRBV18
j_call: TRBJ2-5
d_call: TRBD2

cdr3_nt: TGCGCCAGCAGTCAATCGGGGGACAGGGGGGTCACCGGGGAGCTGTTTTTT
cdr3_aa: CASSQSGDRGVTGELFF
clone_size: .
v_call: TRBV23-1
j_call: TRBJ2-2
d_call: TRBD1